This TCR beta chain was obtained from a study of OX40 agonist ivuxolimab in advanced cancers. Turning to the study itself: The dose of intravenous ivuxolimab that patients received every 2 weeks ranged from 0.01 to 10 mg/kg. Study-wide results and limits: Among some nonresponders, normalized T-cell clonal expansion was also low.

Details on this clone: The antigen is not known.

Method: immunoSEQ multiplex PCR; TCRdb's copy keeps in-frame clones and lacks some. The sample shows tens of thousands of clones, approximately 88% of them seen only once. The CDR3 has 16 amino acids. Germline trimming cut 3 bases from V and 9 bases from J; bases unmatched to any gene: 10. CDR1 is MNHEY, CDR2 SMNVEV, per germline (reference sequence). The chain links TRBV27 to TRBJ2-1, with 11 bases matching TRBD2. The sequence was collected from an adult with an advanced solid tumor such as melanoma, head and neck, liver or kidney cancer. The specimen was CD4+ or CD8+ T cells sorted from blood, collected in a trial of the OX40 agonist ivuxolimab. CDR3 coding DNA: TGTGCCAGCAGTTTCGCTAGCGGGGGGCGCTTAGGTGAGCAGTTCTTC. It specifies CASSFASGGRLGEQFF.